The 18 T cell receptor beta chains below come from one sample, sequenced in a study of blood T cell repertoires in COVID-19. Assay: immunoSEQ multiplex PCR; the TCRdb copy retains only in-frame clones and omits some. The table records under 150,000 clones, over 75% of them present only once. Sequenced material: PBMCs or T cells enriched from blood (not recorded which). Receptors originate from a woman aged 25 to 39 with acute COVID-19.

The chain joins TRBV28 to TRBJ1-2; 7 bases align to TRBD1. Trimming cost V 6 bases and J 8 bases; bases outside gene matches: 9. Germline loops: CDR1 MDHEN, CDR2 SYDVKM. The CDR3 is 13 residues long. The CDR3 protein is CASRRPTGDGYTF. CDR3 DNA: TGTGCCAGCAGACGCCCCACAGGGGACGGCTACACCTTC.

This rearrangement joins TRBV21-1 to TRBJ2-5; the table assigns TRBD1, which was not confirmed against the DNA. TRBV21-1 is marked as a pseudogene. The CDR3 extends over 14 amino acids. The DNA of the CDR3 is TGTGCCAGCAGCAAGGGACAGATCCAAGAGACCCAGTACTTC. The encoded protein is CASSKGQIQETQYF.

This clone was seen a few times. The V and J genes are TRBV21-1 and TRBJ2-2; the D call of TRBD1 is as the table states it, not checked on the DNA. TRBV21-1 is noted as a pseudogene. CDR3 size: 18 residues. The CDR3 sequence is CASSKGPNDTFNTGELFF. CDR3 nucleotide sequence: TGTGCCAGCAGCAAAGGCCCTAATGACACGTTCAACACCGGGGAGCTGTTTTTT.

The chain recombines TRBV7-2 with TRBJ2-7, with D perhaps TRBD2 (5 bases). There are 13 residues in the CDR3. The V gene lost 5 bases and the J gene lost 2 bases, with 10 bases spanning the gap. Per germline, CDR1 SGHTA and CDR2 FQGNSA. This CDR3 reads CASSVSGTYEQYF. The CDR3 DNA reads TGTGCCAGCAGCGTCTCCGGGACCTACGAGCAGTACTTC.

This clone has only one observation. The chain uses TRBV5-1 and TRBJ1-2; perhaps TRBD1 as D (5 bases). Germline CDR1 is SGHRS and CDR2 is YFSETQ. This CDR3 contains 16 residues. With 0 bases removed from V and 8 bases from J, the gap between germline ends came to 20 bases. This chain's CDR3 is CASSLAPRTLSGGYTF. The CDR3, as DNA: TGCGCCAGCAGCTTGGCCCCTAGGACACTATCAGGGGGCTACACCTTC.

CDR3 coding DNA: TGTGCCACCAACAAGGCGGACAGACTTAATCAGCCCCAGCATTTT. Its translation is CATNKADRLNQPQHF. V is TRBV27 and J is TRBJ1-5; perhaps TRBD1 as D (6 bases). CDR3 length equals 15 residues. CDR1 and CDR2 (germline): MNHEY, SMNVEV (reference sequence). Trimming cost V 10 bases and J 4 bases, with 20 bases left between them.

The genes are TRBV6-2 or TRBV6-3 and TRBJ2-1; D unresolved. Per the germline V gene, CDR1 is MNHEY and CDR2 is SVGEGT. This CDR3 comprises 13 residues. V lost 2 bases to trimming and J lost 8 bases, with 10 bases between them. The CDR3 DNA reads TGTGCCAGCAGTTACCCTCTACGGGATGAGCAGTTCTTC. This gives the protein CASSYPLRDEQFF.

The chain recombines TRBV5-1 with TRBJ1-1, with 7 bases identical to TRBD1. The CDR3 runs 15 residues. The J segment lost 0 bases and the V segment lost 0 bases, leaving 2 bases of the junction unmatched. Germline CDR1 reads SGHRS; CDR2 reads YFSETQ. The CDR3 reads CASSLVQGMNTEAFF. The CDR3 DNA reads TGCGCCAGCAGCTTGGTACAGGGGATGAACACTGAAGCTTTCTTT.

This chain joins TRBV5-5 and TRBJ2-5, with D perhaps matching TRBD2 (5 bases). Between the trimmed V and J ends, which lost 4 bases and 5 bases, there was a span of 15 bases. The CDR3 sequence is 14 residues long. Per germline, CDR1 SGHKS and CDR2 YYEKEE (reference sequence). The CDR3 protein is CASSGTGGGETQYF. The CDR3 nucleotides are TGTGCCAGCAGCGGAACGGGCGGCGGGGAGACCCAGTACTTC.

The CDR3 bases are TGTGCCAGCAGTCTCCATGGACAGGGAAACTATGGCTACACCTTC. Its protein is CASSLHGQGNYGYTF. This sequence joins TRBV6-2 or TRBV6-3 and TRBJ1-2; 8 bases are a match to TRBD1. Per the germline V gene, CDR1 is MNHEY and CDR2 is SVGEGT. The CDR3 totals 15 residues. Losses at the gene ends were 5 bases for V and 2 bases for J; bases not matched to a gene: 7.

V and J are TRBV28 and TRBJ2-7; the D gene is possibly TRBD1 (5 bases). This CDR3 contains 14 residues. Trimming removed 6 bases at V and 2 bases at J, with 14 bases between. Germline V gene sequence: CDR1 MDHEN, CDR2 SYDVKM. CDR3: CASSHPTVPYEQYF. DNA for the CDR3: TGTGCCAGCAGCCATCCGACAGTGCCCTACGAGCAGTACTTC.

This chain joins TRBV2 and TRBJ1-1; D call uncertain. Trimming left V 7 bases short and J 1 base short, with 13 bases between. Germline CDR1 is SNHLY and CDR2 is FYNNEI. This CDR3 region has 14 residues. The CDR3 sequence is CASTQAVANTEAFF. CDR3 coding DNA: TGTGCCAGCACTCAGGCCGTGGCGAACACTGAAGCTTTCTTT.

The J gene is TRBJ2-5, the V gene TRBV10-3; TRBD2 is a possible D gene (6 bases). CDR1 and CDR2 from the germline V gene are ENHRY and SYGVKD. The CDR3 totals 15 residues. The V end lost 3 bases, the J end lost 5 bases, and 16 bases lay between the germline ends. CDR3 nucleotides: TGTGCCATCAGTGACCACACTAGCCTAGGGGAGACCCAGTACTTC. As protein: CAISDHTSLGETQYF.

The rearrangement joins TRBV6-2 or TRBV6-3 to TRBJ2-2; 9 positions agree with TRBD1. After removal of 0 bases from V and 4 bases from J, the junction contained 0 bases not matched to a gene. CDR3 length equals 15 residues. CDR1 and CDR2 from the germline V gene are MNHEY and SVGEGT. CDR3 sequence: CASSYSTGGTGELFF. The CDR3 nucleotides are TGTGCCAGCAGTTACTCGACAGGGGGCACCGGGGAGCTGTTTTTT.

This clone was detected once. DNA of the CDR3: TGTGCCTGGAGTCCGGGACTAGCGGCGGAGCAGTTCTTC. This translates into CAWSPGLAAEQFF. The chain links TRBV30 to TRBJ2-1; 11 bases fit TRBD2. The V gene's germline CDR1 is GTSNPN and CDR2 SVGIG (reference sequence). This CDR3 has 13 residues. V shed 2 bases and J 10 bases; nucleotides not matched to a gene: 4. Full variable domain (outside the CDR3, taken from reference TRBV30 and TRBJ2-1): SQTIHQWPATLVQPVGSPLSLECTVEGTSNPNLYWYRQAAGRGLQLLFYSVGIGQISSEVPQNLSASRPQDRQFILSSKKLLLSDSGFYLCAWSPGLAAEQFFGPGTRLTVL.

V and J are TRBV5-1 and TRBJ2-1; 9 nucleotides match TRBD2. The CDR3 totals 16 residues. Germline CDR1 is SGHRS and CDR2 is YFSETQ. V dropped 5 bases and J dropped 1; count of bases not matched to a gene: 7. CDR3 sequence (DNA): TGCGCCAGCAGGAACCTAGCGGGACTGTCCTACAATGAGCAGTTCTTC. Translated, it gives CASRNLAGLSYNEQFF.

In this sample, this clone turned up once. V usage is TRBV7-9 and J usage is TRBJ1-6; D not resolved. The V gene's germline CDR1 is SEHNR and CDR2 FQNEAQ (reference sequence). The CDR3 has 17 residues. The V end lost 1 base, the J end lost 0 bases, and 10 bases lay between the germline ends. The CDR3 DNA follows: TGTGCCAGCAGCTTAGGTCCAGTTTCCTCCTATAATTCACCCCTCCACTTT. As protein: CASSLGPVSSYNSPLHF.

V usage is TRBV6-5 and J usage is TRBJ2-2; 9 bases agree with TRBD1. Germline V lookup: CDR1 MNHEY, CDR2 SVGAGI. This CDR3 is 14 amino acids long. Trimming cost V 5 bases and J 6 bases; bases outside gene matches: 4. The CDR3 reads CASSTGGASGELFF. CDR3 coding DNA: TGTGCCAGCAGTACAGGGGGCGCATCCGGGGAGCTGTTTTTT.